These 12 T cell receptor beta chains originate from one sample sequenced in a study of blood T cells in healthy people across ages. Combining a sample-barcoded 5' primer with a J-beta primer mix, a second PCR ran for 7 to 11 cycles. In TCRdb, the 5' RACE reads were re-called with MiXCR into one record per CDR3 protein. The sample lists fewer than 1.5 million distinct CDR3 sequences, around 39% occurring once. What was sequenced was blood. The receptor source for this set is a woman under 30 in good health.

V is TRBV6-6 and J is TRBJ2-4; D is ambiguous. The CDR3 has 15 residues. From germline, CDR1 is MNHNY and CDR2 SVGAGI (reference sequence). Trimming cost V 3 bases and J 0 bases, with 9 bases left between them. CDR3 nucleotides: TGTGCCAGCAGTTATGCACAACTAGCCAAAAACATTCAGTACTTC. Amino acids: CASSYAQLAKNIQYF.

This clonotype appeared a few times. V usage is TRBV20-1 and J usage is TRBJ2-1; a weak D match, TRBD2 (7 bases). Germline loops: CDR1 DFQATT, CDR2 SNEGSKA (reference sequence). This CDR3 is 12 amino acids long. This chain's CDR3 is CSEGGVGDEQFF. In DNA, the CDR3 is TGCAGCGAGGGGGGGGTAGGGGATGAGCAGTTCTTC.

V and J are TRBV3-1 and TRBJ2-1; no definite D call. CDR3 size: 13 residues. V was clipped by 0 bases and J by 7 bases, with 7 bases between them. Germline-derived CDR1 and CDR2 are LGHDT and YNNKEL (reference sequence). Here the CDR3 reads CASSQEFANEQFF. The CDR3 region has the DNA TGTGCCAGCAGCCAAGAATTTGCTAATGAGCAGTTCTTC.

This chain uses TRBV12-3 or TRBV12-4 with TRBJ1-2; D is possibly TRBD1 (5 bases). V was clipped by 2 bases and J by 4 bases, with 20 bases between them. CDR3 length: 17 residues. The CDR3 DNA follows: TGTGCCAGCAGTTTACCCCGGCCAGCCGGGGGTGCCTATGGCTACACCTTC. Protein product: CASSLPRPAGGAYGYTF.

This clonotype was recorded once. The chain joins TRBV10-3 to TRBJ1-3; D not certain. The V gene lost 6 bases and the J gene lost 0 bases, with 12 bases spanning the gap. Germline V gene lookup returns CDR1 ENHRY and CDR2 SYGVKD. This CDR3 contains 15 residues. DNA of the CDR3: TGTGCCATCAGGGAGGCGGCGAGCTCTGGAAACACCATATATTTT. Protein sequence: CAIREAASSGNTIYF.

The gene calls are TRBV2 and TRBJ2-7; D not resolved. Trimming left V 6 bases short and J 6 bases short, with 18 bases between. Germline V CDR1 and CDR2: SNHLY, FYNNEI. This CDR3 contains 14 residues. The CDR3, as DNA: TGTGCCAGCAGCGCCCCCAGGATTTTGGGCGAGCAGTACTTC. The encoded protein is CASSAPRILGEQYF.

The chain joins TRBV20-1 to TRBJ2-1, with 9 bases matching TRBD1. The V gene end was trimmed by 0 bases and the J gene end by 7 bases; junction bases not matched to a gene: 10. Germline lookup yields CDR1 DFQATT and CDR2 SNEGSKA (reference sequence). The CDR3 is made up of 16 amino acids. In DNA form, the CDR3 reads TGCAGTGCTAGAGATGCTACAGGGGGCGCAGGGAATGAGCAGTTCTTC. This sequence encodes CSARDATGGAGNEQFF.

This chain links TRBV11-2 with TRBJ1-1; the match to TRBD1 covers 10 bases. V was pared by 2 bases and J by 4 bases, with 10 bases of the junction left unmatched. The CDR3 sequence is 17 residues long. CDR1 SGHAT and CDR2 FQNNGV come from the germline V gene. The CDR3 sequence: CASSLFGFGTGVTEAFF. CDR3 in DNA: TGTGCCAGCAGCTTATTTGGTTTCGGGACAGGGGTCACTGAAGCTTTCTTT.

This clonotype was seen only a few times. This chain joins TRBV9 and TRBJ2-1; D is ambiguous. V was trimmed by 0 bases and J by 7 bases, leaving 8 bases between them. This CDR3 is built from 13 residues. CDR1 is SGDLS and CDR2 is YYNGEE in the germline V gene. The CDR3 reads CASSVGAWNEQFF. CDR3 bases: TGTGCCAGCAGCGTAGGGGCTTGGAATGAGCAGTTCTTC.

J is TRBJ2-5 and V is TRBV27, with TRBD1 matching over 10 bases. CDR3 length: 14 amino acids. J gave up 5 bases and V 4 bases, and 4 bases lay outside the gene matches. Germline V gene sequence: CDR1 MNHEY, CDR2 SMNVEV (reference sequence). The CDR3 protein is CASSSTGGWETQYF. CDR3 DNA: TGTGCCAGCAGTTCGACAGGGGGCTGGGAGACCCAGTACTTC.

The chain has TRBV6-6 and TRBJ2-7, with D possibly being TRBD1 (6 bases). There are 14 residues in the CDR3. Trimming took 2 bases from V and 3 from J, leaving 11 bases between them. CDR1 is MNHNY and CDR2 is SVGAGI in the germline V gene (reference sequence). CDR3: CASSYPGHNYEQYF. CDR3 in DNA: TGTGCCAGCAGTTACCCGGGACATAACTACGAGCAGTACTTC.

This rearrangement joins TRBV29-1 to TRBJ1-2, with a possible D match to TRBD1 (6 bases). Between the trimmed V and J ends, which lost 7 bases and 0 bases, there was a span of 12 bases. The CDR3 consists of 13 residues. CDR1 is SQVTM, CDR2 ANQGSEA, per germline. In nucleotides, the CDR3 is TGCAGCGGTGGAACAGGGACTAACTATGGCTACACCTTC. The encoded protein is CSGGTGTNYGYTF. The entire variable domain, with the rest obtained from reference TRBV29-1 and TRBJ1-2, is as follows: SAVISQKPSRDICQRGTSLTIQCQVDSQVTMMFWYRQQPGQSLTLIATANQGSEATYESGFVIDKFPISRPNLTFSTLTVSNMSPEDSSIYLCSGGTGTNYGYTFGSGTRLTVV.